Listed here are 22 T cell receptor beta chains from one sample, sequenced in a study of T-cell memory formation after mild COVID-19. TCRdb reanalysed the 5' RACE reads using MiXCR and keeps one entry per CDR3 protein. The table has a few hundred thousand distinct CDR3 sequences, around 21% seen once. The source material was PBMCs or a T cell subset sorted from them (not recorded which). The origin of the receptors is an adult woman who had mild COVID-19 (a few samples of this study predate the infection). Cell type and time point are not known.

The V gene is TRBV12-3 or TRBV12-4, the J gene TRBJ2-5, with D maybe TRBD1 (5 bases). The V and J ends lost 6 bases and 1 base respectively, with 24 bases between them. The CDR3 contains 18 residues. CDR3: CASSRRGQMVRVQETQYF. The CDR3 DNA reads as TGTGCCAGCAGCCGTAGGGGCCAGATGGTTAGGGTCCAAGAGACCCAGTACTTC.

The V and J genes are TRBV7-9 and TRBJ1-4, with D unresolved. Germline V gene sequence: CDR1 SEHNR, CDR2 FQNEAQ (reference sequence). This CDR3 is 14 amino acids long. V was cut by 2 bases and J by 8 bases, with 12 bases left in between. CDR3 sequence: CASSLNRRREKLFF. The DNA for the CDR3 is TGTGCCAGCAGCTTAAACCGGCGTCGGGAAAAACTGTTTTTT.

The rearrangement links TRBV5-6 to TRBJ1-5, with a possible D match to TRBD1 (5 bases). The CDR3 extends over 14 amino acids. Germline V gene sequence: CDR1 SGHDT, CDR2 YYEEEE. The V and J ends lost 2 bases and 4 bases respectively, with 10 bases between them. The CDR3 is CASSFQGRNQPQHF. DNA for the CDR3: TGTGCCAGCAGCTTTCAGGGTAGGAATCAGCCCCAGCATTTT.

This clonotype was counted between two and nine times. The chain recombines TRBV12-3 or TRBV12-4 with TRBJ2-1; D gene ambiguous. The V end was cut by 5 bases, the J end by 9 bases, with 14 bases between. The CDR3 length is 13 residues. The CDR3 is CASSPSRAGEQFF. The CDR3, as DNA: TGTGCCAGCAGTCCCTCGAGAGCCGGTGAGCAGTTCTTC.

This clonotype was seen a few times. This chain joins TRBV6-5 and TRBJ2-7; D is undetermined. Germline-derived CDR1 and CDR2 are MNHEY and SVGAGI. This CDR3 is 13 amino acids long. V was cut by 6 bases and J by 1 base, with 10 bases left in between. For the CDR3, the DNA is TGTGCCAGCAGCCCCCTGCTTTCCTACGAGCAGTACTTC. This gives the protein CASSPLLSYEQYF.

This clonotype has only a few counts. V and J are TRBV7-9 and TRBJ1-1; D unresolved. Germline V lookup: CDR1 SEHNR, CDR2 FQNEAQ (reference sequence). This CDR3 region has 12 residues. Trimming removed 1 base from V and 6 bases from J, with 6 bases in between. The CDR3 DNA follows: TGTGCCAGCAGCTTAGAGAGCGCTGAAGCTTTCTTT. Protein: CASSLESAEAFF.

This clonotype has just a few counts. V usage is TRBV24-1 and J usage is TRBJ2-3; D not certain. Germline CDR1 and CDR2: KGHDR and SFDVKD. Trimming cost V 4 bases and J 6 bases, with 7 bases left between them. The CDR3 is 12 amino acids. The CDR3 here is CATSEQTDTQYF. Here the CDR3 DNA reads TGTGCCACCAGTGAACAGACGGATACGCAGTATTTT.

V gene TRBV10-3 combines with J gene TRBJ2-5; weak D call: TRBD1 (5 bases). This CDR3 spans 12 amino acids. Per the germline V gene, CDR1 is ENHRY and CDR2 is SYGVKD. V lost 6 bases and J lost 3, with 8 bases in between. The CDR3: CAIRTAEETQYF. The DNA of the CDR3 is TGTGCCATCAGGACAGCTGAAGAGACCCAGTACTTC.

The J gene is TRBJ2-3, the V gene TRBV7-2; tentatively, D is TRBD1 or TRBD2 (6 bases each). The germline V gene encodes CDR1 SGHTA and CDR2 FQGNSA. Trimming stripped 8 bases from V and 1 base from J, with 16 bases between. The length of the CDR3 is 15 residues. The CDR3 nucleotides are TGTGCCAGCGGGTCGGTGGGGGGCCGCACAGATACGCAGTATTTT. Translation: CASGSVGGRTDTQYF.

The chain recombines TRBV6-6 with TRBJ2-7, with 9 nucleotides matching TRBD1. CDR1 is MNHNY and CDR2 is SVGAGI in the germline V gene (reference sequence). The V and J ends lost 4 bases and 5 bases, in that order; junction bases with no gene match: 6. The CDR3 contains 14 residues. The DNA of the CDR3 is TGTGCCAGCAGTTCGGGACAGGGCGGGGACGAGCAGTACTTC. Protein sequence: CASSSGQGGDEQYF.

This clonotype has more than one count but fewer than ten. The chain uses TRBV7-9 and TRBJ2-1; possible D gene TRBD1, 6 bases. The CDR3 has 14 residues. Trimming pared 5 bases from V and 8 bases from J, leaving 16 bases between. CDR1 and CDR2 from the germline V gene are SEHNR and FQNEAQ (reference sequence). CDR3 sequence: CASSLRDTKDEQFF. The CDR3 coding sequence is TGTGCCAGCAGCCTCCGGGACACCAAAGATGAGCAGTTCTTC.

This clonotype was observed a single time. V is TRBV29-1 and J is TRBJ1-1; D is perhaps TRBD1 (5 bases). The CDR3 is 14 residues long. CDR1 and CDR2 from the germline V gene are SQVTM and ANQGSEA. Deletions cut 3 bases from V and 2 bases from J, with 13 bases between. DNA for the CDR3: TGCAGCGTTGAGGGGGTACTCCGAAACACTGAAGCTTTCTTT. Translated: CSVEGVLRNTEAFF.

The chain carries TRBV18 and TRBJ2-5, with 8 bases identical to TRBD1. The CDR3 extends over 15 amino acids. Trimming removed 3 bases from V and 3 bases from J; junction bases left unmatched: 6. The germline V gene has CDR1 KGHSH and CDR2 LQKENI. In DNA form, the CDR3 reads TGTGCCAGCTCACCCGACCTGGACAGGGAAGAGACCCAGTACTTC. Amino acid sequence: CASSPDLDREETQYF.

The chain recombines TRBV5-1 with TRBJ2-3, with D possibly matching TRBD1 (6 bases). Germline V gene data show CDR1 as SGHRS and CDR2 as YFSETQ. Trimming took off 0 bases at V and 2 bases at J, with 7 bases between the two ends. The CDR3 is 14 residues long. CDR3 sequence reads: CASSLGDTTDTQYF. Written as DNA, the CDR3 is TGCGCCAGCAGCTTGGGGGACACCACAGATACGCAGTATTTT.

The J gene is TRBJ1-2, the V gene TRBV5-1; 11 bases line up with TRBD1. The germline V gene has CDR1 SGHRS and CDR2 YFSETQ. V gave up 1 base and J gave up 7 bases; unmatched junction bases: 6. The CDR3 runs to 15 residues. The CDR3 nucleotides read TGCGCCAGCAGCTTGTTCCATGGGACAGGGGGTGGCTACACCTTC. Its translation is CASSLFHGTGGGYTF.

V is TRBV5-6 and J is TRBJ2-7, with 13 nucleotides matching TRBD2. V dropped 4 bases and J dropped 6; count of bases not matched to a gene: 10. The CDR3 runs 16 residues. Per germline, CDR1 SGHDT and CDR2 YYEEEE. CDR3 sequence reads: CASSSTGLAGLTEQYF. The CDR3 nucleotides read TGTGCCAGCAGCAGTACGGGACTAGCGGGGCTTACCGAGCAGTACTTC.

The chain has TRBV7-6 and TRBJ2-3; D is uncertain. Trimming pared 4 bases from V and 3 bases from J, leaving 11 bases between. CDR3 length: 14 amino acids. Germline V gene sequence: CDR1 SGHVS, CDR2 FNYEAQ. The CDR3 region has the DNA TGTGCCAGCAGCTCCTGGACGTTAACAGATACGCAGTATTTT. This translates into CASSSWTLTDTQYF.

The CDR3 spells CASSLVGAQPGELFF. In DNA, the CDR3 is TGTGCCAGCAGTTTGGTGGGGGCTCAACCCGGGGAGCTGTTTTTT. The chain uses TRBV12-3 or TRBV12-4 and TRBJ2-2; TRBD1 is a possible D gene (6 bases). The CDR3 loop spans 15 amino acids. Trimming shortened V by 3 bases and J by 6 bases, and 14 bases separated the two germline ends.

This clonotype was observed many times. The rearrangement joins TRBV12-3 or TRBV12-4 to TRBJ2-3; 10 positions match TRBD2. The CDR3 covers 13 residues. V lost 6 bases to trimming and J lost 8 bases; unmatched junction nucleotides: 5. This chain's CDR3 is CASRAGGVFTQYF. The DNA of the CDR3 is TGTGCCAGCAGAGCGGGGGGGGTCTTTACGCAGTATTTT.

CDR3 sequence reads: CASSPVGQGNQPQHF. In DNA form, the CDR3 reads TGTGCCAGCAGTCCTGTTGGACAGGGGAATCAGCCCCAGCATTTT. V is TRBV6-5 and J is TRBJ1-5, with 9 bases that match TRBD1. The CDR3 has 15 residues. Germline CDR1 reads MNHEY; CDR2 reads SVGAGI. The V and J ends lost 5 bases and 4 bases, in that order; junction bases with no gene match: 6.

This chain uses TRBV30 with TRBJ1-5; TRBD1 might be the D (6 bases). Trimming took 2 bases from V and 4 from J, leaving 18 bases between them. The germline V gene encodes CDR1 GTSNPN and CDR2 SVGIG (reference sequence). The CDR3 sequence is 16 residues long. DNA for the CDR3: TGTGCCTGGAGTCCCCTTATGGGGGGGGCAAATCAGCCCCAGCATTTT. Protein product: CAWSPLMGGANQPQHF.

The CDR3 DNA is TGCAGTGCTAGAGCCCGCACGGACAACTATGGCTACACCTTC. The encoded protein is CSARARTDNYGYTF. The chain has TRBV20-1 and TRBJ1-2; D unresolved. The CDR3 loop spans 14 amino acids. Germline V lookup: CDR1 DFQATT, CDR2 SNEGSKA (reference sequence). Trimming removed 1 base from V and 2 bases from J, with 11 bases in between.